One and the same sample provided the 10 T cell receptor beta chains below, sequenced in a study of T cell responses to AZD1222 COVID-19 vaccine. Sequenced by immunoSEQ multiplex PCR; TCRdb stores in-frame clones only, minus some. The data hold around 140,000 clones, with just over 90% observed a single time. Sequencing was performed on peripheral blood, taken 28 days after the second AZD1222 dose. Receptors originate from an adult who received the AZD1222 COVID-19 vaccine.

The rearrangement links TRBV10-3 to TRBJ2-7; D perhaps matches TRBD2 (7 bases). The germline V and J ends were trimmed by 2 bases and 6 bases, with 14 bases remaining between them. This CDR3 is 14 amino acids long. Germline CDR1 is ENHRY and CDR2 is SYGVKD. CDR3 residues: CAISEERGGFEQYF. The CDR3 DNA follows: TGTGCCATCAGTGAGGAAAGGGGGGGGTTCGAGCAGTACTTC.

The V and J genes are TRBV7-3 and TRBJ1-1; TRBD1 aligns across 10 bases. The CDR3 covers 16 residues. Germline V lookup: CDR1 SGHTA, CDR2 FQGTGA. J lost 4 bases, V lost 2 bases, and 7 bases had no gene match. The CDR3 is CASSLLTGGVGTEAFF. As DNA, the CDR3 is TGTGCCAGCAGCTTATTGACAGGGGGCGTTGGCACTGAAGCTTTCTTT.

The chain joins TRBV19 to TRBJ2-2, with 11 bases identical to TRBD2. The CDR3 totals 16 residues. Per germline, CDR1 LNHDA and CDR2 SQIVND (reference sequence). Trimming at V came to 7 bases and at J to 0 bases, leaving 4 bases not matched to a gene. The DNA for the CDR3 is TGTGCCAGTAAAGGGACTAGCGGTGCGAACACCGGGGAGCTGTTTTTT. Its protein is CASKGTSGANTGELFF. The whole variable domain, remainder taken from reference TRBV19 and TRBJ2-2, is DGGITQSPKYLFRKEGQNVTLSCEQNLNHDAMYWYRQDPGQGLRLIYYSQIVNDFQKGDIAEGYSVSREKKESFPLTVTSAQKNPTAFYLCASKGTSGANTGELFFGEGSRLTVL.

This chain links TRBV6-6 with TRBJ1-1; D is ambiguous. The CDR3 is 12 amino acids. Germline CDR1 and CDR2: MNHNY and SVGAGI (reference sequence). Trimming removed 5 bases from V and 5 bases from J, with 9 bases in between. CDR3 DNA: TGTGCCAGCAGTACGAGACAAACTGAAGCTTTCTTT. This sequence encodes CASSTRQTEAFF.

V gene TRBV7-9 combines with J gene TRBJ2-1; the D is unclear. The CDR3 sequence is 12 residues long. Germline CDR1 is SEHNR and CDR2 is FQNEAQ (reference sequence). V shed 4 bases and J shed 8 bases, with 9 bases lying between them. The CDR3 spells CASSWAPDEQFF. CDR3 DNA sequence: TGTGCCAGCAGCTGGGCCCCCGATGAGCAGTTCTTC.

The chain links TRBV9 to TRBJ1-3; D is ambiguous. The germline gives CDR1 SGDLS, CDR2 YYNGEE. V was cut by 0 bases and J by 8 bases, with 18 bases left in between. The CDR3 totals 16 residues. The CDR3 loop reads CASSVGMGQRRHTIYF. DNA for the CDR3: TGTGCCAGCAGCGTAGGAATGGGCCAGAGACGGCACACCATATATTTT.

Regarding this clone: This sample includes further DNA sequences coding for the same CDR3. The chain recombines TRBV3-1 (or the pseudogene TRBV3-2) with TRBJ2-7, with 8 bases identical to TRBD2. Losses at the gene ends were 3 bases for V and 3 bases for J; bases not matched to a gene: 4. The CDR3 runs to 14 residues. Germline loops: CDR1 LGHDT, CDR2 YNNKEL (reference sequence). The CDR3 region has the DNA TGTGCCAGCAGCCACAGCGGGAGAGGCTACGAGCAGTACTTC. It yields the protein CASSHSGRGYEQYF.

This clone has just a few counts. The V call is TRBV5-4, the J call TRBJ2-1; 11 bases line up with TRBD2. CDR1 is SGHNT, CDR2 YYREEE, per germline (reference sequence). This CDR3 spans 16 amino acids. J gave up 8 bases and V 1 base, and 8 bases lay outside the gene matches. CDR3 DNA: TGTGCCAGCAGCTTGTGGATTAGCGGGAGGGAAGATGAGCAGTTCTTC. Its translation is CASSLWISGREDEQFF. The variable domain in full, completed from reference TRBV5-4 and TRBJ2-1, reads ETGVTQSPTHLIKTRGQQVTLRCSSQSGHNTVSWYQQALGQGPQFIFQYYREEENGRGNFPPRFSGLQFPNYSSELNVNALELDDSALYLCASSLWISGREDEQFFGPGTRLTVL.

In regard to this clone: Other DNA sequences in this sample translate to the same CDR3. The V gene is TRBV29-1, the J gene TRBJ2-3; no definite D call. V was shortened by 3 bases and J by 3 bases, with 7 bases between the two germline ends. The CDR3 sequence is 12 residues long. Germline values: CDR1 SQVTM, CDR2 ANQGSEA. DNA of the CDR3: TGCAGCGTTGAGGGTGGAACAGATACGCAGTATTTT. Translated, it gives CSVEGGTDTQYF.

The chain recombines TRBV6-6 with TRBJ2-3; D gene ambiguous. Germline V gene sequence: CDR1 MNHNY, CDR2 SVGAGI (reference sequence). Trimming removed 6 bases at V and 3 bases at J, with 10 bases between. This CDR3 spans 13 amino acids. CDR3: CASSDPLTDTQYF. CDR3 nucleotides: TGTGCCAGCAGCGACCCCTTGACAGATACGCAGTATTTT.